This record covers a single T cell receptor beta chain. Its recognized antigen is unknown. Within one base of it there is no much larger clone, and no base qualities were kept. The cohort comprised some 680 healthy bone marrow donors. At the time of sampling, every cohort member was nominally healthy, though immune exposures that went unrecorded were likely present. The donor tested CMV seronegative, placing the donor among the 350 or so seronegative members of the cohort. A peripheral blood sample was provided by each donor, and peripheral blood mononuclear cells were used for TCR beta sequencing. The Qiagen DNeasy Blood Extraction Kit was used to extract genomic DNA from the blood cell samples. The germline V gene encodes CDR1 MDHEN and CDR2 SYDVKM. Taken from cysteine to phenylalanine, the CDR3 has 15 residues. Just the 45-base CDR3 DNA is kept, in frame starting at base 1. V drops 6 bases and J drops 0 bases, leaving 12 bases in between.

The data originate from a study of cytomegalovirus exposure and HLA in healthy donors (dated by TCRdb to 2016 to 2017). In terms of the full investigation: In an earlier analysis of about 560 of the donors, around 290 Gb of sequence data and roughly 100 million unique TCR beta sequences from 150 million to 200 million T cells were reported. In a later genetic analysis, genome-wide SNP genotypes for about three fifths of the 666 donors were used, and that subset was treated as a discovery cohort. In addition to the first cohort of roughly 700 subjects, a separate validation cohort of over 90 different subjects was used. Donor age, sex, ethnicity and CMV serostatus were compiled alongside the repertoire data. Class I and class II HLA loci were covered by the typing at four-digit resolution. In an earlier analysis of around 540 of the donors, high-throughput TCR beta sequencing was used to judge whether each TCR beta V gene segment behaved as functional or pseudogenic. All discovery cohort repertoires had been generated on a single sequencing platform. To predict cytomegalovirus infection status, the study brought together high-throughput TCR immunosequencing, statistical association of individual TCRs with disease status, and machine learning. Of the 300 to 400 genotyped donors, 65% to 90% fell in the genetic ancestry cluster associated with self-reported Caucasian donors. Because of strong linkage in the cohort, roughly five DR-DQ haplotypes were treated as single units for association and clustering. An early release covering some 640 HLA-typed donors comprised approximately 300 gigabases of sequencing data and around 85 million unique TCR sequences. A later analysis re-analyzed previously published TCR beta repertoires from 666 donors and added high-resolution HLA genotyping to study TCR occurrence patterns. Among some 410 genotyped donors of the cohort, an average of approximately 240,000 unique TCR beta nucleotide sequences was sequenced per donor, of which about 20% were non-productive. Typing coverage differed by locus: A, B, C, DRB1 and DQB1 were typed in roughly 629-630 donors, DQA1 in 522, DPA1 in around 600, and DPB1 in just under 480. The study used immunosequencing to profile the T cell repertoires of 666 subjects and linked those repertoires to cytomegalovirus serostatus. The later analysis used no new phenotypic data to find candidate immune exposures, relying instead on TCR beta sequences and their occurrence across donors. The study aimed to test whether signatures of past pathogen exposure could be identified by cataloging public T cell receptors.

Overall study results and their limits: In the study, about 150 TCR beta chains were listed as associated with cytomegalovirus. A later analysis associated about 17,000 TCR beta sequences with specific HLA alleles at a false discovery rate of 0.05. A further reported finding was that TCR beta sequences accurately predicted the HLA-A and HLA-B alleles for most subjects in the first cohort. Because counts were too low, more than 15 rarely observed V segments, including chromosome 9 orphons, were left out of the earlier analysis of 500 to 750 of the donors. Linkage disequilibrium might explain the correlated functional status among segregating V segments, but an unknown experimental factor could not be ruled out. Presence/absence analyses assumed roughly uniform sequencing depth across donors, an assumption that may not hold. In a later genetic analysis, a missense DCLRE1C variant was associated with V-gene and J-gene trimming of TCR beta chains, and the association was replicated in an independent cohort. The classifier was reported to diagnose cytomegalovirus status with high specificity and sensitivity in both the original cohort and the validation cohort. For the cohort, immune exposure information was limited to CMV serostatus. In a later analysis, several top co-occurrence clusters were reported to appear linked to parvovirus B19, influenza, CMV and Epstein-Barr virus. Most CMV-associated TCR beta chains appeared to be HLA-restricted in a later analysis, and the HLA associations seemed to be driven largely by CMV exposure. The cohort was sequenced for TCR beta chains only, and without alpha or paired-chain data the features that could be detected were limited. Compared with equally common non-associated chains, HLA-associated TCR beta chains in a later analysis were more clonally expanded and had lower generation probabilities. In a later genetic analysis, fewer N-insertions in productive TCRs were reported among donors in an Asian-associated ancestry cluster than the roughly 640-donor mean. A later analysis found that TCR association rates varied across HLA loci, with DRB1 alleles showing the most associated TCRs and HLA-C alleles the fewest. The authors suggested that the approach could potentially be extended to other disease states and immunological phenotypes. Because HLA typing was missing for some donors at each locus, association tests included only the typed subset. Broadly in line with IMGT annotations, most TCR beta V segments showed up in productive rearrangements about 87% or about 30% of the time in an earlier analysis of 450 to 600 of the donors. Strong co-occurrence of HLA alleles, especially DR and DQ, made assigning TCR associations to individual alleles difficult. While some public TCRs were present in many individuals, most TCR sequences turned up only very rarely across donors. Some IMGT-functional V segments, including TRBV6-2 and TRBV6-3, could not be told apart with the 87-base-pair reads, so those segments were excluded. A few of the identified cytomegalovirus-associated TCR beta chains were confirmed in vitro to be specific for cytomegalovirus antigens. A cluster of highly shared sequence variants was judged likely to be a technical artifact of the sequencing pipeline.

Libraries were built with the immunoSEQ multiplex PCR assay. The multiplex PCR relied on a mix of 60 forward primers for TCR Vbeta segments and 13 reverse primers for TCR Jbeta segments. Amplification of the CDR3 region of rearranged TCR beta genes was performed with a multiplex PCR assay on genomic DNA. The amplified TCR beta libraries were sequenced on the Illumina HiSeq System as 87-base-pair reads. As for the original processing: In a later analysis, tens of millions of unique TCR beta chains were counted across the 666 repertoires, and roughly 11 million of these chains were shared by at least two donors. Raw reads were error-corrected and collapsed into unique sequences by a nearest-neighbor algorithm in which closely related sequences were merged to remove PCR and sequencing errors. To assign V, D and J gene segments, CDR3 sequences were aligned to IMGT reference sequences. For a sequence to be retained, at least a six-nucleotide match to both a V gene segment and a J gene segment was required. Rearrangements were called productive when the CDR3 lacked stop codons and stayed in frame with V and J; all others were non-productive. CDR3 was defined by IMGT convention, running from the second conserved V-encoded cysteine to the conserved J-encoded phenylalanine. The earlier analysis of about 560 of the donors excluded any sequence lacking an unambiguous match to a single V gene segment. In an earlier analysis of 587 of the donors, a V segment was called functional when productive rearrangements were above 56.7%, and segregating when the standard deviation between donors exceeded 5%. A statistical classification framework was developed to diagnose cytomegalovirus status using the catalog of TCR beta chain sequences. In a later analysis, TCR nucleotide sequences were compared against IMGT/GENE-DB human TR gene sequences so that V and J genes could be assigned. The TCRdist pipeline was used in a later analysis to assign CDR3 sequences and most-parsimonious VDJ recombination scenarios. In a later analysis, every TCR beta chain was defined by the combination of its CDR3 amino acid sequence and its V-gene family, and reads without a unique V-gene family were dropped. A later analysis removed 592 highly shared, low-generation-probability nucleotide sequences to deal with suspected cross-contamination and a sequencing artifact. In a later analysis, a clonal expansion index for each public chain was calculated from normalized within-repertoire ranks of inferred template counts. A later analysis computed generation probabilities with a VDJ recombination model fitted to out-of-frame rearrangements, and checked the results against IGoR. Hypergeometric tests were used in a later analysis to score TCR-TCR, TCR-HLA and TCR-CMV co-occurrence, with a repertoire-size bias correction applied to the TCR pairs. A later analysis estimated false discovery rates by permuting HLA or CMV assignments 20 times. In a later analysis, co-occurring TCRs were grouped using DBSCAN, with TCRdist sequence similarity added in when clustering inside HLA-allele-positive subsets. For co-occurrence clustering, repertoires with fewer than 30,000 or more than 120,000 public chains were excluded, along with four to six repertoires with anomalous nucleotide sharing. TCRdb's version of the immuneACCESS table is confined to in-frame rearrangements and falls short of the full clone set. An unresolved V gene accounts for under half of the shortfall where checked; the remainder is of unknown origin. V, J and clone size are those of that table, while D and trimming were read from the DNA. The sample includes some 190,000 clones, with roughly 77% observed a single time. The biggest ten clones account for roughly 2% of the sample.

This TCR was sampled from a woman in her thirties in good health and CMV-seronegative. The material sequenced was PBMCs. This chain joins TRBV28 to TRBJ2-1; TRBD1 is perhaps the D gene, given 7 matching bases. CDR3 reads: CASSSGGSSYNEQFF. The nucleotides are TGTGCCAGCAGCTCAGGGGGGAGCTCCTACAATGAGCAGTTCTTC.